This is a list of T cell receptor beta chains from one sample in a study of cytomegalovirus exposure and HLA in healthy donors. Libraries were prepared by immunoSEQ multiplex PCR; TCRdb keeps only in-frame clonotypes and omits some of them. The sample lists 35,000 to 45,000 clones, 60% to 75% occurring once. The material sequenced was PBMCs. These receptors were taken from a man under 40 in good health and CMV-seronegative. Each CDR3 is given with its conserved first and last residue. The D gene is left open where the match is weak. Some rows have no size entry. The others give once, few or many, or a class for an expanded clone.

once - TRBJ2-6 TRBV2 TGTGCCAGCAGCCTGGAGATGACTGGGGCCAACGTCCTGACTTTC CASSLEMTGANVLTF
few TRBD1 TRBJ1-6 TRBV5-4 TGTGCCAGCAGCCCCGATGTAGGGGGCTGGTCACCCCTCCACTTT CASSPDVGGWSPLHF
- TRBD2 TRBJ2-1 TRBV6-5 TGTGCCAGCACCCCCAGCGGGAGGGGGAATGAGCAGTTCTTC CASTPSGRGNEQFF
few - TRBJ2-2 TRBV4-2 TGTGCCAGCCGCTCCGGGTGGCTAGGCACCGGGGAGCTGTTTTTT CASRSGWLGTGELFF
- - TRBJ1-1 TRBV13 TGTGCCAGCAGCTTAGTATTGAGGAACACTGAAGCTTTCTTT CASSLVLRNTEAFF
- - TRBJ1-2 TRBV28 TGTGCCAGCAGTTTTTCCCCGGGTGGCTACACCTTC CASSFSPGGYTF
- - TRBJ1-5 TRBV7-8 TGTGCCAGCAGCTTTGATGGGTGGGGCGGCCAGCATTTT CASSFDGWGGQHF
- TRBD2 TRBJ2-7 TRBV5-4 TGTGCCAGCAGCTTGTGGGAGGGGAGCGAGCAGTACTTC CASSLWEGSEQYF
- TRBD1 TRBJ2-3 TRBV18 TGTGCCAGCTCGCCCGGACAGGGAGGAACAGATACGCAGTATTTT CASSPGQGGTDTQYF
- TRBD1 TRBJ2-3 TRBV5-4 TGTGCCAGCAGCCCAACCTCGGGGACAGGGGGAGCAGATACGCAGTATTTT CASSPTSGTGGADTQYF
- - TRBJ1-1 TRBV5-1 TGCGCCAGCAGCTTGGCCGGTAACACTGAAGCTTTCTTT CASSLAGNTEAFF
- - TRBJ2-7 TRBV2 TGTGCCAGCAGGGGAGACCAATACGAGCAGTACTTC CASRGDQYEQYF
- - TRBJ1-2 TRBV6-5 TGTGCCAGCAGTTACTCGGAGGGAAACTATGGCTACACCTTC CASSYSEGNYGYTF
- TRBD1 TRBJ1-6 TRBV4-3 TGCGCCAGCAGCTACGCGACAGGGGCAAGCTCCTATAATTCACCCCTCCACTTT CASSYATGASSYNSPLHF
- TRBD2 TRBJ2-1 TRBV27 TGTGCCAGCAGTTTCTCGCGGGGGAGAAATGAGCAGTTCTTC CASSFSRGRNEQFF
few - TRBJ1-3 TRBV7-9 TGTGCCAGCAGCTTAAAGGACTCCGGGAACACCATATATTTT CASSLKDSGNTIYF
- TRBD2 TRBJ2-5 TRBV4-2 TGTGCCAGCAGCCAGGACCAGCGGGGGCAAGAGACCCAGTACTTC CASSQDQRGQETQYF
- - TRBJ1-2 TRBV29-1 TGCAGCTATACACGGGGGGTGAGCTCTAACTATGGCTACACCTTC CSYTRGVSSNYGYTF
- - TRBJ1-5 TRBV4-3 TGCGCCAGCAGCCAGGCAACCTGGCAGCCCCAGCATTTT CASSQATWQPQHF
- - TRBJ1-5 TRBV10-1 TGCGCCAGCAGTCCGGGACATGCCTTAGGGCAGCCCCAGCATTTT CASSPGHALGQPQHF
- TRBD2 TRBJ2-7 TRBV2 TGTGCCAGCAGTGCGACTAGCGGGGTAGACGAGCAGTACTTC CASSATSGVDEQYF
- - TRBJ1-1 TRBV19 TGTGCCAGTAGTATGAGAGGGAACACTGAAGCTTTCTTT CASSMRGNTEAFF
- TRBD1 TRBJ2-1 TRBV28 TGTGCCAGCAGTTCCTCCGGGACAGGGGGCGGCGAGCAGTTCTTC CASSSSGTGGGEQFF
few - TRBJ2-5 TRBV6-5 TGTGCCAGCAGTTACATGTTTGGCAGTCTGGAGACCCAGTACTTC CASSYMFGSLETQYF
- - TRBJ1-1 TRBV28 TGTGCCAGCAGTTTAAGGGGTACGTACACTGAAGCTTTCTTT CASSLRGTYTEAFF
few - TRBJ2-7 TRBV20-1 TGCAGTGCTCAACGGGAGAACGAGCAGTACTTC CSAQRENEQYF
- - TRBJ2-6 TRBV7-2 TGTGCCAGCAGCTTAGGGCCTGGGGCCAACGTCCTGACTTTC CASSLGPGANVLTF
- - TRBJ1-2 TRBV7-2 TGTGCCAGCAGCTTAGGCGGCCACCGGAACGGCTACACCTTC CASSLGGHRNGYTF
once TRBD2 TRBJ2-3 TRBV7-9 TGTGCCAGCAGCCCACTCTTGGGGGAGGGTACGCAGTATTTT CASSPLLGEGTQYF
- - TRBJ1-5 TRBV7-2 TGTGCCAGCAGTCCAGACAGCCACAGGAATCAGCCCCAGCATTTT CASSPDSHRNQPQHF
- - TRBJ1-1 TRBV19 TGTGCCAGTAGTCCCGAACTACCTGAAGCTTTCTTT CASSPELPEAFF
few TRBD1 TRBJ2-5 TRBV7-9 TGTGCCAGCAGCCTCGGGACAGGGGGGACAGAGACCCAGTACTTC CASSLGTGGTETQYF
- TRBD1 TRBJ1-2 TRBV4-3 TGCGCCAGCAGCCAACTTTATTCGGAGGGACAGCAACCCGGCTACACCTTC CASSQLYSEGQQPGYTF
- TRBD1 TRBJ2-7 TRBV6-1 TGTGCCAGCAGATGGGACAGGGGGCTTACCTACGAGCAGTACTTC CASRWDRGLTYEQYF
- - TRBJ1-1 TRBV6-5 TGTGCCAGCAGTCCCGACAGAGCAAACACTGAAGCTTTCTTT CASSPDRANTEAFF
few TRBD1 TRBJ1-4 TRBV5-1 TGCGCCAGCAGCTTGGGAGGGGGCGCCGGTGAAAAACTGTTTTTT CASSLGGGAGEKLFF
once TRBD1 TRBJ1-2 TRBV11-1 TGTGCCAGCAGCAATGACAGGGGTTATGGCTACACCTTC CASSNDRGYGYTF
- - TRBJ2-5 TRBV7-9 TGTGCCAGCAGCCGCCAAGAGACCCAGTACTTC CASSRQETQYF
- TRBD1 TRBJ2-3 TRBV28 TGTGCCAGCAGTGACGACAGGGTTGCGCAGTATTTT CASSDDRVAQYF
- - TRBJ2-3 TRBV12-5 TGTGCTAGTGGAAAACAGGGAAGTGCGCAGTATTTT CASGKQGSAQYF
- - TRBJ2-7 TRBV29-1 TGCAGCGTAGTTAAAAACAGCTACGAGCAGTACTTC CSVVKNSYEQYF
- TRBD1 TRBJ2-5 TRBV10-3 TGTGCCATCGGGACAGGGCAAGAAGAGACCCAGTACTTC CAIGTGQEETQYF
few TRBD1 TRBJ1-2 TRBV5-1 TGCGCCAGCAGCTGGACAGGGTCAGACTATGGCTACACCTTC CASSWTGSDYGYTF
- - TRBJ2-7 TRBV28 TGTGCCAGCAGCCCTTCCGGCCAGGGGTACTACGAGCAGTACTTC CASSPSGQGYYEQYF
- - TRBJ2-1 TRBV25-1 TGTGCCAGCAGTTTAGGGGGACCCAATGAGCAGTTCTTC CASSLGGPNEQFF
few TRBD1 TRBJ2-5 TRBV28 TGTGCCAGCACAATACAGGGGCGCAACCAGTACTTC CASTIQGRNQYF
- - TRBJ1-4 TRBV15 TGTGCCACCAGCCGAAACGGCGGCTTTAATGAAAAACTGTTTTTT CATSRNGGFNEKLFF
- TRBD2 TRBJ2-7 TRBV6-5 TGTGCCAGCATGAGCGGGACGCCCTTGGGGGAGCAGTACTTC CASMSGTPLGEQYF